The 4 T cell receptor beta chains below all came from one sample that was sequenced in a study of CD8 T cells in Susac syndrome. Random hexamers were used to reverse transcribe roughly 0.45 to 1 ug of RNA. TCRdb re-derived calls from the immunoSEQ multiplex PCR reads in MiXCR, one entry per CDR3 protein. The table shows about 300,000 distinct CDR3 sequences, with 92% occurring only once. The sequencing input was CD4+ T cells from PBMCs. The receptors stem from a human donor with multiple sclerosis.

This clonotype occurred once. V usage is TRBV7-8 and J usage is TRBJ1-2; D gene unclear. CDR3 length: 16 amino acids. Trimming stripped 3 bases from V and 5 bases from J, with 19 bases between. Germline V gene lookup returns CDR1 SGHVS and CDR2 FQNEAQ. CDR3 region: CASSFLPDGLEYGYTF. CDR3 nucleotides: TGTGCCAGCAGCTTTCTACCGGACGGACTTGAATATGGCTACACCTTC.

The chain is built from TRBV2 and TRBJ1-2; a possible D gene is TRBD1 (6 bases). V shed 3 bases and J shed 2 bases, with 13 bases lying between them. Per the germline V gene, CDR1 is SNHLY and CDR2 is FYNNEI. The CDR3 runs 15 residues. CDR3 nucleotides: TGTGCCAGCAGTGACGGAGGGGGTAAGAACTATGGCTACACCTTC. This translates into CASSDGGGKNYGYTF.

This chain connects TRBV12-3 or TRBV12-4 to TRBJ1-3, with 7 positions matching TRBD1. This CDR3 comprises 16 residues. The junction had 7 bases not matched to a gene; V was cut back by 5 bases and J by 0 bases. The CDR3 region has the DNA TGTGCCAGCAGTCCCCCGGGACAGAGCTCTGGAAACACCATATATTTT. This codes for CASSPPGQSSGNTIYF.

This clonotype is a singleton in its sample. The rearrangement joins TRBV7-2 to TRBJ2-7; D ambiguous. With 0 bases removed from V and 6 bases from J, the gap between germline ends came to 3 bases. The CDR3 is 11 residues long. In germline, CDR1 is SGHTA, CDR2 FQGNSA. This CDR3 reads CASSLAAEQYF. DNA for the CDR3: TGTGCCAGCAGCTTAGCGGCCGAGCAGTACTTC.